Below are 10 T cell receptor beta chains sequenced from a single sample in a study of blood T cell repertoires in COVID-19. Assay: immunoSEQ multiplex PCR; the TCRdb copy retains only in-frame clones and omits some. The top ten clones hold roughly 6.2% of a sample with some 100,000 clones, more than 60% of them seen once. The sample comprised peripheral blood. The origin of the receptors is a man aged 70-80 years with acute or convalescent COVID-19.

This clone was seen a handful of times. This chain uses TRBV4-3 with TRBJ2-2, with 11 bases matching TRBD2. Trimming at V came to 0 bases and at J to 1 base, leaving 10 bases not matched to a gene. There are 20 residues in the CDR3. Germline V gene data show CDR1 as LGHNA and CDR2 as YSLEER. The CDR3 DNA sequence: TGCGCCAGCAGCCAAGATCCCCCGCTAGCGGGGGGTCAGAACACCGGGGAGCTGTTTTTT. Its translation: CASSQDPPLAGGQNTGELFF.

The chain carries TRBV5-4 and TRBJ2-7, with D possibly matching TRBD2 (7 bases). V was clipped by 4 bases and J by 4 bases, with 18 bases between them. The CDR3 covers 15 residues. CDR1 is SGHNT, CDR2 YYREEE, per germline (reference sequence). Here the CDR3 DNA reads TGTGCCAGCAGCCCAAGGGAGGGGGTAGAATACGAGCAGTACTTC. This codes for CASSPREGVEYEQYF.

This sequence joins TRBV9 and TRBJ2-5, with 12 bases matching TRBD2. The CDR3 is made up of 15 amino acids. Per the germline V gene, CDR1 is SGDLS and CDR2 is YYNGEE. J gave up 5 bases and V 3 bases, and 5 bases lay outside the gene matches. The CDR3 DNA follows: TGTGCCAGCAGCGCGACTAGCGGGGGAGTGGAGACCCAGTACTTC. It encodes CASSATSGGVETQYF.

Only one count was recorded for this clone. The V and J genes are TRBV28 and TRBJ2-7; TRBD1 matches 8 bases. J lost 7 bases, V lost 2 bases, and 7 bases had no gene match. CDR3 size: 14 residues. Per the germline V gene, CDR1 is MDHEN and CDR2 is SYDVKM. The CDR3: CASSLTGGRGEQYF. The DNA of the CDR3 is TGTGCCAGCAGTTTAACAGGGGGAAGGGGGGAGCAGTACTTC.

The chain combines TRBV13 with TRBJ1-2; TRBD1 aligns across 12 bases. The V segment lost 6 bases and the J segment 2 bases; nucleotides outside the gene matches: 10. This CDR3 has 17 residues. Per the germline V gene, CDR1 is PRHDT and CDR2 is FYEKMQ (reference sequence). The CDR3 coding sequence is TGTGCCAGCAGTCCCCGGGGGACAGGGGGCGGAAACTATGGCTACACCTTC. Translation gives CASSPRGTGGGNYGYTF.

The CDR3 DNA follows: TGTGCCAGCAGCTCCGGGACTAGCGGGAGACTTGCAGATACGCAGTATTTT. This codes for CASSSGTSGRLADTQYF. The chain combines TRBV9 with TRBJ2-3, with 14 bases aligning to TRBD2. The CDR3 spans 17 residues. V lost 4 bases to trimming and J lost 4 bases; unmatched junction nucleotides: 8. CDR1 and CDR2 from the germline V gene are SGDLS and YYNGEE.

The genes are TRBV7-2 and TRBJ1-4; D remains ambiguous. CDR1 is SGHTA, CDR2 FQGNSA, per germline. The CDR3 has 13 residues. Between the trimmed V and J ends, which lost 4 bases and 8 bases, there was a span of 11 bases. The CDR3 sequence: CASSSHPYEKLFF. CDR3 DNA: TGTGCCAGCAGCTCCCATCCCTACGAAAAACTGTTTTTT.

This clone appeared a few times. This chain links TRBV19 with TRBJ1-1, with 10 bases that match TRBD1. The germline CDR1 and CDR2 sequences are LNHDA and SQIVND (reference sequence). V lost 7 bases and J lost 5; bases outside the gene matches: 19. CDR3 size: 18 residues. The CDR3 nucleotides read TGTGCCAGTACCCCAAGGGTTCCCAGGGACAGGGGTAGGACTGAAGCTTTCTTT. Its translation: CASTPRVPRDRGRTEAFF.

This clone is a singleton in its sample. The chain recombines TRBV9 with TRBJ2-1, with a weak D call TRBD1 (5 bases). Per the germline V gene, CDR1 is SGDLS and CDR2 is YYNGEE. The V and J ends lost 0 bases and 6 bases respectively, with 7 bases between them. The CDR3 covers 13 residues. CDR3 region: CASSVADSNEQFF. The CDR3 DNA follows: TGTGCCAGCAGCGTAGCTGACAGCAATGAGCAGTTCTTC.

The chain links TRBV28 to TRBJ1-4, with a weak D call TRBD1 (5 bases). The CDR3 is 15 amino acids. Germline-derived CDR1 and CDR2 are MDHEN and SYDVKM. The V gene lost 4 bases and the J gene lost 7 bases, with 16 bases spanning the gap. CDR3 sequence: CASSSPPGLGEKLFF. The CDR3 nucleotides read TGTGCCAGCAGTTCCCCGCCAGGGTTAGGTGAAAAACTGTTTTTT.